The 29 T cell receptor beta chains presented below share a single source sample, sequenced in a study of blood T cell repertoires in COVID-19. TCRdb's copy holds only in-frame clones and misses some; the assay was immunoSEQ multiplex PCR. The sample lists fewer than 20,000 clones; around 90% were seen once. Sequencing was performed on peripheral blood. The receptors originated from a human donor in a cohort sampled during active COVID-19. The donor label of this sample is uncertain.

This chain links TRBV4-1 with TRBJ1-2; tentative D call: TRBD1 (6 bases). V lost 7 bases to trimming and J lost 8 bases, with 11 bases between them. The CDR3 is made up of 11 amino acids. Germline CDR1 and CDR2: MGHRA and YSYEKL. This CDR3 is CASKGGLGYTF. The CDR3, as DNA: TGCGCCAGCAAGGGGGGGTTGGGCTACACCTTC.

This chain uses TRBV6-5 with TRBJ2-1, with 9 bases that match TRBD1. Germline-derived CDR1 and CDR2 are MNHEY and SVGAGI. The length of the CDR3 is 13 residues. V trimming: 7 bases; J trimming: 9 bases; junction bases outside the gene matches: 7. The CDR3 nucleotides are TGTGCCAGCACCCTGGGACAGGGTACTGAGCAGTTCTTC. Encoded protein: CASTLGQGTEQFF.

CDR3 sequence: CASSPLRETSAELFF. The CDR3 coding sequence is TGTGCCAGCTCACCATTACGGGAGACCTCCGCGGAGCTGTTTTTT. The chain couples TRBV18 to TRBJ2-2; weak D call: TRBD2 (6 bases). Between the trimmed V and J ends, which lost 2 bases and 10 bases, there was a span of 17 bases. Germline V gives CDR1 KGHSH, CDR2 LQKENI. The CDR3 is made up of 15 amino acids.

The chain has TRBV9 and TRBJ2-4, with D perhaps matching TRBD1 (5 bases). Per the germline V gene, CDR1 is SGDLS and CDR2 is YYNGEE. Trimming removed 1 base at V and 1 base at J, with 15 bases between. There are 17 residues in the CDR3. The CDR3 DNA sequence: TGTGCCAGCAGCGTATCACCCACAGGTTTTGCCAAAAACATTCAGTACTTC. Its translation: CASSVSPTGFAKNIQYF.

The chain recombines TRBV28 with TRBJ2-2, with TRBD2 matching over 12 bases. Trimming at V came to 6 bases and at J to 5 bases, leaving 7 bases not matched to a gene. Germline assignment: CDR1 MDHEN and CDR2 SYDVKM. This CDR3 region has 16 residues. The CDR3 loop is CASRTGLAGITGELFF. CDR3 in DNA: TGTGCCAGCAGAACTGGACTAGCGGGAATTACCGGGGAGCTGTTTTTT.

The chain is built from TRBV25-1 and TRBJ2-1; 8 bases are a match to TRBD2. CDR3 size: 15 residues. CDR1 is MGHDK, CDR2 SYGVNS, per germline. After removal of 5 bases from V and 6 bases from J, the junction contained 9 bases not matched to a gene. The CDR3 nucleotides are TGTGCCAGCAGTAAGCCGGGACTAGGGGTCAATGAGCAGTTCTTC. Translating gives CASSKPGLGVNEQFF.

The chain links TRBV6-2 or TRBV6-3 to TRBJ2-7, with D hard to call. Germline V gene sequence: CDR1 MNHEY, CDR2 SVGEGT. Trimming took 0 bases from V and 2 from J, leaving 14 bases between them. The length of the CDR3 is 16 residues. CDR3 sequence reads: CASSYSSSRLAYEQYF. The DNA of the CDR3 is TGTGCCAGCAGTTACTCGAGTTCCCGGCTAGCCTACGAGCAGTACTTC.

The V gene is TRBV18, the J gene TRBJ1-3; D not certain. This CDR3 is built from 15 residues. The V end lost 3 bases, the J end lost 0 bases, and 9 bases lay between the germline ends. Germline V lookup: CDR1 KGHSH, CDR2 LQKENI. The CDR3 spells CASSPNSFSGNTIYF. The CDR3 coding sequence is TGTGCCAGCTCACCTAACAGCTTCTCTGGAAACACCATATATTTT.

The gene calls are TRBV4-1 and TRBJ1-3; D perhaps matches TRBD1 (5 bases). Trimming took off 5 bases at V and 3 bases at J, with 11 bases between the two ends. Germline V lookup: CDR1 MGHRA, CDR2 YSYEKL. The CDR3 loop spans 14 amino acids. The CDR3 DNA is TGCGCCAGCAGCGACAGTTCGGGTGGAAACACCATATATTTT. It encodes CASSDSSGGNTIYF.

The V and J genes are TRBV19 and TRBJ2-5, with TRBD2 matching 7 bases. CDR3 size: 16 residues. Germline CDR1 LNHDA, CDR2 SQIVND (reference sequence). Losses at the gene ends were 3 bases for V and 0 bases for J; bases not matched to a gene: 7. CDR3 sequence reads: CASSITSARHQETQYF. Written as DNA, the CDR3 is TGTGCCAGTAGTATTACTAGCGCAAGACACCAAGAGACCCAGTACTTC. The full variable domain, rest sourced from reference TRBV19 and TRBJ2-5, is DGGITQSPKYLFRKEGQNVTLSCEQNLNHDAMYWYRQDPGQGLRLIYYSQIVNDFQKGDIAEGYSVSREKKESFPLTVTSAQKNPTAFYLCASSITSARHQETQYFGPGTRLLVL.

The chain has TRBV18 and TRBJ2-7; 10 nucleotides align to TRBD1. Germline V CDR1 and CDR2: KGHSH, LQKENI. The CDR3 has 15 residues. V lost 3 bases, J lost 1 base, and 3 bases stayed unmatched. CDR3 sequence: CASSPDRGPSYEQYF. The CDR3 DNA reads TGTGCCAGCTCACCCGACAGGGGGCCTTCCTACGAGCAGTACTTC.

J is TRBJ2-2 and V is TRBV7-9; the D gene is possibly TRBD2 (5 bases). The V end was cut by 4 bases, the J end by 4 bases, with 16 bases between. The CDR3 spans 16 residues. Germline CDR1 SEHNR, CDR2 FQNEAQ (reference sequence). DNA for the CDR3: TGTGCCAGCAGCTCGTTTGGAGGACGTCTCACCGGGGAGCTGTTTTTT. Translated, it gives CASSSFGGRLTGELFF.

The V gene is TRBV7-9, the J gene TRBJ1-1; D gene ambiguous. The CDR3 spans 12 residues. Germline CDR1 reads SEHNR; CDR2 reads FQNEAQ (reference sequence). Trimming removed 3 bases at V and 1 base at J, with 3 bases between. DNA for the CDR3: TGTGCCAGCAGCTTCGGGAACACTGAAGCTTTCTTT. Protein product: CASSFGNTEAFF. The full variable domain, with the rest looked up from reference TRBV7-9 and TRBJ1-1, is DTGVSQNPRHKITKRGQNVTFRCDPISEHNRLYWYRQTLGQGPEFLTYFQNEAQLEKSRLLSDRFSAERPKGSFSTLEIQRTEQGDSAMYLCASSFGNTEAFFGQGTRLTVV.

This chain links TRBV27 with TRBJ2-3, with 8 bases lining up with TRBD2. CDR3 length: 14 amino acids. The germline V gene encodes CDR1 MNHEY and CDR2 SMNVEV (reference sequence). With V trimmed by 5 bases and J by 1 base, 2 bases remained unmatched. CDR3 loop: CASSPLAGTDTQYF. CDR3 nucleotide sequence: TGTGCCAGCAGTCCACTAGCGGGCACAGATACGCAGTATTTT.

V gene TRBV30 combines with J gene TRBJ2-1, with D hard to call. The CDR3 is 16 amino acids. CDR1 GTSNPN and CDR2 SVGIG come from the germline V gene (reference sequence). V was clipped by 1 base and J by 0 bases, with 13 bases between them. CDR3 loop: CAWSAYKRSSYNEQFF. As DNA, the CDR3 is TGTGCCTGGAGTGCTTATAAACGGTCCTCCTACAATGAGCAGTTCTTC.

The chain combines TRBV7-2 with TRBJ2-1; possible D gene TRBD1, 5 bases. In germline, CDR1 is SGHTA, CDR2 FQGNSA. Trimming shortened V by 2 bases and J by 1 base, and 6 bases separated the two germline ends. The CDR3 spans 14 residues. As DNA, the CDR3 is TGTGCCAGCAGCTTACAGGGTTCCTACAATGAGCAGTTCTTC. Its protein product is CASSLQGSYNEQFF.

The V and J genes are TRBV5-1 and TRBJ2-3; tentatively, D is TRBD2 (5 bases). V gave up 1 base and J gave up 0 bases, with 12 bases separating them. Germline CDR1 is SGHRS and CDR2 is YFSETQ. The CDR3 runs 16 residues. The CDR3 loop is CASSLFGSGSTDTQYF. Here the CDR3 DNA reads TGCGCCAGCAGCTTGTTTGGGTCGGGGAGCACAGATACGCAGTATTTT.

This chain joins TRBV6-2 or TRBV6-3 and TRBJ2-7, with 8 positions matching TRBD2. The CDR3 consists of 16 residues. V lost 4 bases to trimming and J lost 4 bases; unmatched junction nucleotides: 12. Germline V CDR1 and CDR2: MNHEY, SVGEGT. The CDR3 region has the DNA TGTGCCAGCAGTTCCTGGACTAGCCGGGCCAGTTACGAGCAGTACTTC. This codes for CASSSWTSRASYEQYF.

V gene TRBV7-6 combines with J gene TRBJ1-1, with 8 bases that match TRBD1. CDR1 and CDR2 (germline): SGHVS, FNYEAQ. Unmatched junction bases numbered 10, after V lost 0 bases and J lost 1 base. This CDR3 region has 18 residues. CDR3 protein: CASSLASLPGQGNTEAFF. In DNA, the CDR3 is TGTGCCAGCAGCTTAGCGTCCCTGCCTGGACAGGGGAACACTGAAGCTTTCTTT.

The rearrangement joins TRBV25-1 to TRBJ2-3, with D possibly matching TRBD2 (5 bases). Trimming left V 3 bases short and J 5 bases short, with 12 bases between. This CDR3 is built from 14 residues. Germline V CDR1 and CDR2: MGHDK, SYGVNS. CDR3 in amino acids: CASSDSGSGDTQYF. CDR3 in DNA: TGTGCCAGCAGTGACTCGGGGTCTGGAGATACGCAGTATTTT.

The rearrangement uses TRBV7-8 and TRBJ1-5, with 7 nucleotides matching TRBD1. With 5 bases clipped from V and 8 bases from J, the junction kept 12 bases outside the gene matches. In germline, CDR1 is SGHVS, CDR2 FQNEAQ. The CDR3 has 15 residues. Here the CDR3 reads CASSASTGPWEPQHF. The CDR3 DNA reads as TGTGCCAGCAGCGCTTCGACAGGGCCCTGGGAGCCCCAGCATTTT.

The CDR3 loop reads CASSLTGGHQPQHF. CDR3 nucleotides: TGTGCCAGCAGCCTGACAGGGGGACATCAGCCCCAGCATTTT. The rearrangement links TRBV28 to TRBJ1-5; the match to TRBD1 covers 9 bases. Germline V gives CDR1 MDHEN, CDR2 SYDVKM. CDR3 length: 14 amino acids. J gave up 5 bases and V 6 bases, and 5 bases lay outside the gene matches.

The chain recombines TRBV4-1 with TRBJ2-6; tentative D call: TRBD2 (7 bases). The CDR3 contains 17 residues. Germline V gene lookup returns CDR1 MGHRA and CDR2 YSYEKL. Deletions cut 5 bases from V and 4 bases from J, with 18 bases between. The CDR3 loop reads CASSIRFGGAGANVLTF. CDR3 sequence (DNA): TGCGCCAGCAGCATCCGTTTTGGGGGGGCCGGGGCCAACGTCCTGACTTTC.

The V and J genes are TRBV28 and TRBJ2-5; 11 nucleotides match TRBD2. The germline V gene encodes CDR1 MDHEN and CDR2 SYDVKM. J gave up 5 bases and V 8 bases, and 10 bases lay outside the gene matches. This CDR3 is built from 15 residues. The CDR3 protein is CASGRVAGGLETQYF. For the CDR3, the DNA is TGTGCCAGCGGAAGGGTAGCGGGAGGGTTGGAGACCCAGTACTTC.

This clone was seen a few times. This chain joins TRBV18 and TRBJ2-7; TRBD1 might be the D (5 bases). The germline CDR1 and CDR2 sequences are KGHSH and LQKENI. Deletions cut 2 bases from V and 1 base from J, with 12 bases between. The CDR3 consists of 15 residues. The CDR3 region has the DNA TGTGCCAGCTCACCATACTTTCAGGGATCCTACGAGCAGTACTTC. Its translation: CASSPYFQGSYEQYF.

The V and J genes are TRBV28 and TRBJ1-1; D is undetermined. In germline, CDR1 is MDHEN, CDR2 SYDVKM. V gave up 8 bases and J gave up 4 bases, with 11 bases separating them. The CDR3 is made up of 12 amino acids. The CDR3 region has the DNA TGTGCCAGCGAGGTTTTGGGCACTGAAGCTTTCTTT. Its translation: CASEVLGTEAFF.

This clone has a single count. The genes are TRBV3-1 (or the pseudogene TRBV3-2) and TRBJ2-7; 8 bases agree with TRBD2. V trimming: 4 bases; J trimming: 3 bases; junction bases outside the gene matches: 8. The CDR3 is 15 amino acids. Germline V gene data show CDR1 as LGHDT and CDR2 as YNNKEL (reference sequence). CDR3 sequence: CASSPRPGGNYEQYF. As DNA, the CDR3 is TGTGCCAGCAGCCCCCGCCCGGGGGGGAACTACGAGCAGTACTTC.

The J gene is TRBJ2-7, the V gene TRBV5-4, with D perhaps matching TRBD1 (6 bases). The V end was cut by 4 bases, the J end by 6 bases, with 17 bases between. This CDR3 comprises 14 residues. Per the germline V gene, CDR1 is SGHNT and CDR2 is YYREEE (reference sequence). CDR3 sequence reads: CASSVGQRIGEQYF. The CDR3 DNA reads as TGTGCCAGCAGCGTCGGACAGAGAATTGGCGAGCAGTACTTC.

This clone showed up just once. The J gene is TRBJ2-5, the V gene TRBV7-9, with 10 bases that match TRBD2. The CDR3 sequence is 17 residues long. Losses at the gene ends were 1 base for V and 4 bases for J; bases not matched to a gene: 9. Germline CDR1 SEHNR, CDR2 FQNEAQ (reference sequence). The CDR3 reads CASSLGLLAGTAETQYF. The CDR3 DNA reads TGTGCCAGCAGCTTAGGCCTACTAGCGGGGACGGCAGAGACCCAGTACTTC.